This T cell receptor beta chain was captured in a study of T cell responses to AZD1222 COVID-19 vaccine. Looking at the study overall: Whether given at about 4 or about 12 weeks, second doses were pooled.

A word on this clone: Its antigen is currently unknown.

Broader study findings: Clonal diversity was possibly underestimated; the donors were predominantly white British and more often female. There were vaccine-associated CD4 TCRs across spike, dominant at 160-218 and 743-854. Spike-specific TCR breadth rose after two AZD1222 doses, and depth rose as well.

Sequencing used immunoSEQ multiplex PCR; TCRdb keeps in-frame clones, though not all of them. The sample consists of 100,000 to 130,000 clones, more than 80% of them appearing once. This CDR3 is built from 15 residues. Trimming removed 2 bases from V and 2 bases from J; junction bases left unmatched: 4. Germline V gene data show CDR1 as MNHEY and CDR2 as SVGEGT. The V call is TRBV6-2 or TRBV6-3, the J call TRBJ2-5; 8 bases match TRBD2. The sample here was peripheral blood, taken on day 0 of AZD1222 vaccination. This clonotype was obtained from an adult in good health. The DNA of the CDR3 is TGTGCCAGCAGTTACACTAGCGGTTCACAAGAGACCCAGTACTTC. Residues: CASSYTSGSQETQYF.